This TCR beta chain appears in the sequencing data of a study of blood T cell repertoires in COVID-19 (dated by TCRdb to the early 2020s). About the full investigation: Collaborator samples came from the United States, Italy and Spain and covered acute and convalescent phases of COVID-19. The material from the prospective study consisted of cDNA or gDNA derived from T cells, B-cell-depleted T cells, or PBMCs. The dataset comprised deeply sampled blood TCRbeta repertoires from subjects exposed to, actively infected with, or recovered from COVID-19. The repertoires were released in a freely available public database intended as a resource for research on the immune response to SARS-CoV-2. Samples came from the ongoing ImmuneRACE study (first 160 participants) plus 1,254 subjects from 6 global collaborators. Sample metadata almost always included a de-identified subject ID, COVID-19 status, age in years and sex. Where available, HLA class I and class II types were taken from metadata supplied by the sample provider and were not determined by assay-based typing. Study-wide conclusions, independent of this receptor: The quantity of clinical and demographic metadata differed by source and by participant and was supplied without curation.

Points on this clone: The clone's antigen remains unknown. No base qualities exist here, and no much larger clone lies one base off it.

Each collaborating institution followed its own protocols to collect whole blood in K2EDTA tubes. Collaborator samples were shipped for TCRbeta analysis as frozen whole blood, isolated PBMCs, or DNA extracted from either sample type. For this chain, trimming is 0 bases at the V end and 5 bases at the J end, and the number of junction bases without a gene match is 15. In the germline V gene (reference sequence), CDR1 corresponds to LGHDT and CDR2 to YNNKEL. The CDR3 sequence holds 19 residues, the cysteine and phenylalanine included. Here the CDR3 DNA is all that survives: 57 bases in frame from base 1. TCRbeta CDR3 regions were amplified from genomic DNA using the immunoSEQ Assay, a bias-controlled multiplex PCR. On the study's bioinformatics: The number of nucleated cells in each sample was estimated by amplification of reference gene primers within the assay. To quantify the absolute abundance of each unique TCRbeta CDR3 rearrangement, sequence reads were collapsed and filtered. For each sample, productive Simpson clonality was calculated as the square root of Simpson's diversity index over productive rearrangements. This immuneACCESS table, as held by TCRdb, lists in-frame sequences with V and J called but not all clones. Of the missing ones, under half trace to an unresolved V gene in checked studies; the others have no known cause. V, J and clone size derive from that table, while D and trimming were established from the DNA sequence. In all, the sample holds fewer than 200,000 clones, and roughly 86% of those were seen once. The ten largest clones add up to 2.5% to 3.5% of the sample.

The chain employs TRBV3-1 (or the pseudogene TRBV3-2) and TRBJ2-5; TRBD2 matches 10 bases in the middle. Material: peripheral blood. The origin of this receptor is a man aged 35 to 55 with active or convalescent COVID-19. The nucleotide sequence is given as TGTGCCAGCAGCCAAGACTTCGTTGTTCGCCTAGCGGGGGATGAGACCCAGTACTTC. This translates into CASSQDFVVRLAGDETQYF.